This TCR beta chain was obtained from a study of CD8 T cells in Susac syndrome. The CDR3 runs to 15 residues. V shed 0 bases and J shed 6 bases, with 12 bases lying between them. Per the germline V gene, CDR1 is SGHNT and CDR2 is YENEEA. Reverse transcription of roughly 0.45 to 1 ug RNA used random hexamers. The authors amplified TCR beta CDR3 across 54 Vbeta and 13 Jbeta using immunoSEQ multiplex PCR. In TCRdb, the immunoSEQ multiplex PCR reads were re-called with MiXCR into one record per CDR3 protein. Found here are around 56,000 distinct CDR3 sequences, 85% to 95% of them singletons; the top ten hold 0.15% to 0.2%.

The sequence derives from a human donor in good health. This chain links TRBV11-3 with TRBJ2-1; the D gene could be TRBD1 or TRBD2 (7 bases each). Sequenced: CD8+ T cells from PBMCs. The CDR3 DNA reads as TGTGCCAGCAGCTTAGAGGCAGGGGGGGGCAATGAGCAGTTCTTC. Translating it yields CASSLEAGGGNEQFF.